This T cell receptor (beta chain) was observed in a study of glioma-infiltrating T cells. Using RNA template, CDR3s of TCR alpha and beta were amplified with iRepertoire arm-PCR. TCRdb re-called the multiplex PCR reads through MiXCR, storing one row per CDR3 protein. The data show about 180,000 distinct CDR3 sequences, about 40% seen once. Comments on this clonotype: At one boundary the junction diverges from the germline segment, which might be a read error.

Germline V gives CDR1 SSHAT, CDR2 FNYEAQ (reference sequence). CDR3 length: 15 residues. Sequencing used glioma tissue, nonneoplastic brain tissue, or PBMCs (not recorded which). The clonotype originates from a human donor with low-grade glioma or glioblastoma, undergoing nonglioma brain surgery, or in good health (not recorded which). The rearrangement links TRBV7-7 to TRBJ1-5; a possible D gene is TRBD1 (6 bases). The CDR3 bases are TGTGCCAGCAGTTCTGACCAGGGGAGCAAACAGCCCCAGAATTTT. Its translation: CASSSDQGSKQPQNF.